A selection of T cell receptor beta chains follows, all from one sample in a study of control samples from healthy donors and cancer patients. Here immunoSEQ multiplex PCR was the method, and the copy in TCRdb shows in-frame clones only, minus some. The sample holds approximately 20,000 clones, about 85% seen once. The sequenced sample consisted of PBMCs. These receptors were collected from a woman in her seventies with lung cancer. Both conserved end residues are part of each CDR3. The D gene is left open where the match is weak. Clone size, where shown, is once, few, many, or a class for clones that have expanded.

>TRBV19|TRBJ2-7|-|TRBD2
TGTGCCAGTAGTATCTTGCTGGGACTACACAATGACGAGCAGTACTTC
CASSILLGLHNDEQYF
>TRBV11-3|TRBJ2-1|-|-
TGTGCCAGCAGCTCGAGCAGCGGCAGCTCCTACAATGAGCAGTTCTTC
CASSSSSGSSYNEQFF
>TRBV6-2/TRBV6-3|TRBJ2-3|-|-
TGTGCCAGCAGTGCCACGGAACAAAGCACAGATACGCAGTATTTT
CASSATEQSTDTQYF
>TRBV19|TRBJ1-2|-|-
TGTGCCAGTGGATTACAGGGTGCAGGCTACACCTTC
CASGLQGAGYTF
>TRBV11-2|TRBJ1-4|-|-
TGTGCCAGCAGCTTTGGGAGGGCAGGGGAAGGTGAAAAACTGTTTTTT
CASSFGRAGEGEKLFF
>TRBV6-1|TRBJ1-5|-|TRBD1
TGTGCCAGCAGTGATTGGACAGGGACCAATCAGCCCCAGCATTTT
CASSDWTGTNQPQHF
>TRBV5-1|TRBJ2-5|-|-
TGCGCCAGCAGCACGGAGGGCCAAGAGACCCAGTACTTC
CASSTEGQETQYF
>TRBV12-3/TRBV12-4|TRBJ1-2|-|-
TGTGCCAGCAGTTTACAGGACTTCTATGGCTACACCTTC
CASSLQDFYGYTF
>TRBV20-1|TRBJ1-2|-|-
TGCAGTGCTAGTGGAGGCAGGACCTCTGGCTATGGCTACACCTTC
CSASGGRTSGYGYTF
>TRBV19|TRBJ1-2|-|-
TGTGCCACCCCACGGGAGGGCTTCGGCTACACCTTC
CATPREGFGYTF
>TRBV6-5|TRBJ1-5|-|-
TGTGCCAGCAGTTACTCCTCGGAGGGAAATCAGCCCCAGCATTTT
CASSYSSEGNQPQHF
>TRBV20-1|TRBJ1-6|-|TRBD1
TGCAGTGCTAGTCCGGGACAGGGGGGAGGTAATTCACCCCTCCACTTT
CSASPGQGGGNSPLHF
>TRBV6-5|TRBJ1-2|-|TRBD1
TGTGCCAGCAGTTACGACTTGACAGGGGAGGTCTATGGCTACACCTTC
CASSYDLTGEVYGYTF
>TRBV29-1|TRBJ1-1|-|TRBD1
TGCAGCGTAGACAGGGGCCGATACACTGAAGCTTTCTTT
CSVDRGRYTEAFF
>TRBV5-8|TRBJ2-2|few|-
TGTGCCAGCAGCCTCGGGTCAGGAGGCACCGGGGAGCTGTTTTTT
CASSLGSGGTGELFF
>TRBV19|TRBJ2-7|once|-
TGTGCCAGTACCCAAAGGGGAGGGGGCAGCGAGCAGTACTTC
CASTQRGGGSEQYF
>TRBV12-3/TRBV12-4|TRBJ1-2|-|-
TGTGCCAGCAGTTTGGAGGGCGGCTATGGCTACACCTTC
CASSLEGGYGYTF
>TRBV19|TRBJ2-1|medium-sized|TRBD2
TGTGCCAGTAGTCCGGGGGGTTATGAGCAGTTCTTC
CASSPGGYEQFF
>TRBV5-1|TRBJ2-3|-|TRBD2
TGCGCCAGCAGCTTGGGACTAGCGGGAGGAGATACGCAGTATTTT
CASSLGLAGGDTQYF
>TRBV6-5|TRBJ2-3|-|-
TGTGCCAGCACGCCGAAGGGAGTAGATACGCAGTATTTT
CASTPKGVDTQYF
>TRBV5-1|TRBJ2-7|-|-
TGCGCCAGCAGCACCGCCTACGAGCAGTACTTC
CASSTAYEQYF
>TRBV7-8|TRBJ2-2|medium-sized|TRBD1
TGTGCCAGCAGCAGAAGACAGGGGGCGAACACCGGGGAGCTGTTTTTT
CASSRRQGANTGELFF
>TRBV2|TRBJ2-5|once|-
TGTGCCAGCACTGAAGAGGGGGGGAAGACCCAGTACTTC
CASTEEGGKTQYF
>TRBV7-2|TRBJ2-4|-|-
TGTGCCAGCAGCTTCGACTCTCTGGGGATACCAAAGAGGAACATTCAGTACTTC
CASSFDSLGIPKRNIQYF
>TRBV6-5|TRBJ2-2|-|-
TGTGCCAGCAGTTCCCCTCATGGAGGCACCGGGGAGCTGTTTTTT
CASSSPHGGTGELFF
>TRBV15|TRBJ2-7|-|TRBD1
TGTGCCACCAGCAGAGACAGGGGGCCTACCTACGAGCAGTACTTC
CATSRDRGPTYEQYF
>TRBV19|TRBJ1-3|-|-
TGTGCCAGTAGTATAGTCGCTTATCCTGGAAACACCATATATTTT
CASSIVAYPGNTIYF
>TRBV19|TRBJ2-6|-|-
TGTGCCAGTATCAACAGGGAGCTTGGCTCTGGGGCCAACGTCCTGACTTTC
CASINRELGSGANVLTF
>TRBV7-9|TRBJ1-4|few|TRBD1
TGTGCCAGCGTTGGACAGGGAGGGGAAAAACTGTTTTTT
CASVGQGGEKLFF
>TRBV7-9|TRBJ1-1|-|-
TGTGCCAGCAGCTTGGGGGGGTATAACACTGAAGCTTTCTTT
CASSLGGYNTEAFF
>TRBV7-9|TRBJ1-4|-|-
TGTGCCAGCAGCCCTGGGATGCGAAAACTGTTTTTT
CASSPGMRKLFF
>TRBV5-4|TRBJ2-3|-|-
TGTGCCAGCAGTCTAGGTGGGAATACGCAGTATTTT
CASSLGGNTQYF
>TRBV21-1|TRBJ2-7|-|-
TGTGCCAGCAGCAAAGCGACAGGGATCACCCACGAGCAGTACTTC
CASSKATGITHEQYF
>TRBV2|TRBJ1-4|few|-
TGTGCCAGCCTTAGGGGGGCATCTAATGAAAAACTGTTTTTT
CASLRGASNEKLFF
>TRBV7-9|TRBJ2-1|-|TRBD1
TGTGCCAGCAGCTCAGACAGGGGGCGGAATGAGCAGTTCTTC
CASSSDRGRNEQFF
>TRBV5-4|TRBJ2-3|-|TRBD2
TGTGCCAGCAGCTTGGGTGGGACTAGCGGGAGGGGTGCGCAGTATTTT
CASSLGGTSGRGAQYF
>TRBV5-6|TRBJ2-7|-|TRBD1
TGTGCCAGCAGCTTGGGGGCAGGGGGCTCCTTTAATTCCTACGAGCAGTACTTC
CASSLGAGGSFNSYEQYF
>TRBV2|TRBJ1-6|-|-
TGTGCCAGCAGTGGGTCCACCTCCTATAATTCACCCCTCCACTTT
CASSGSTSYNSPLHF
>TRBV3-1/TRBV3-2|TRBJ2-6|once|-
TGTGCCAGCAGCCAAGGAGCCGAGGGTGGGGCCAACGTCCTGACTTTC
CASSQGAEGGANVLTF
>TRBV5-1|TRBJ2-7|-|TRBD1
TGCGCCAGCAGATCCGGGACAGCCTACGAGCAGTACTTC
CASRSGTAYEQYF
>TRBV2|TRBJ2-1|-|-
TGTGCCAGCATCGAGCCCGGACGTACGAGCTCCTACAATGAGCAGTTCTTC
CASIEPGRTSSYNEQFF
>TRBV6-1|TRBJ2-7|-|-
TGTGCCAGCAGTGAACAGGTCTCCTACGAGCAGTACTTC
CASSEQVSYEQYF
>TRBV6-5|TRBJ1-1|-|-
TGTGCCAGCAGTTACGCCCCAGGCTCTCAGACTGAAGCTTTCTTT
CASSYAPGSQTEAFF
>TRBV29-1|TRBJ2-3|-|-
TGCAGCGTCGGGACAAACCTAGACACAGATACGCAGTATTTT
CSVGTNLDTDTQYF
>TRBV6-5|TRBJ1-2|-|TRBD1
TGTGCCAGCAGTTACCGGGGACAGGGTGATGGCTACACCTTC
CASSYRGQGDGYTF
>TRBV6-5|TRBJ1-1|-|-
TGTGCCAGCGTGGAGACAGGGAACACTGAAGCTTTCTTT
CASVETGNTEAFF
>TRBV19|TRBJ2-7|-|-
TGTGCCAGTAGTCTCCGGGGAAGCTCCTTTATCGACGAGCAGTACTTC
CASSLRGSSFIDEQYF
>TRBV5-1|TRBJ2-2|once|-
TGCGCCAGCAGCCCTCTGAAAAAGAACACCGGGGAGCTGTTTTTT
CASSPLKKNTGELFF